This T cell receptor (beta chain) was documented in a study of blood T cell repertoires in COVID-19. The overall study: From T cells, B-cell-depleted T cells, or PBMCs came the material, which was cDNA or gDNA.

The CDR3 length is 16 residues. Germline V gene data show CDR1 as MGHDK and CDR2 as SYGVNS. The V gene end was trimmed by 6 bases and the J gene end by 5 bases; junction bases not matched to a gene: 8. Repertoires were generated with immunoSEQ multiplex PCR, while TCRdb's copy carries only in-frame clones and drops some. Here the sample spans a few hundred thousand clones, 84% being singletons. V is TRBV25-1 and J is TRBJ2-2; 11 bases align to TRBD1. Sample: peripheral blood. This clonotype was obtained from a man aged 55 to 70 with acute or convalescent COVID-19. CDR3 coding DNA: TGTGCCAGCAGACCGGGAGGGACAGGGGGGACCGGGGAGCTGTTTTTT. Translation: CASRPGGTGGTGELFF.